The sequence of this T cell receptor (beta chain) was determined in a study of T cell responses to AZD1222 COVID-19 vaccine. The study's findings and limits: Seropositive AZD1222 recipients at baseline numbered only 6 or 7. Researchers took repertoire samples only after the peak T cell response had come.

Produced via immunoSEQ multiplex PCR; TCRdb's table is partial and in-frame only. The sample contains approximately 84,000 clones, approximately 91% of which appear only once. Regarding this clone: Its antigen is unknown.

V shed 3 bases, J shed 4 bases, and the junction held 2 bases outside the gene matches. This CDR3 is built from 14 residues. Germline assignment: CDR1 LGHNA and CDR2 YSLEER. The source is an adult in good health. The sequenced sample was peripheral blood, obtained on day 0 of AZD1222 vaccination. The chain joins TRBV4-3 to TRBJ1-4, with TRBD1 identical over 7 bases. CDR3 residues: CASSQGQLNEKLFF. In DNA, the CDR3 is TGCGCCAGCAGCCAGGGACAGCTTAATGAAAAACTGTTTTTT.